This TCR beta chain stems from a study of immune heterogeneity within non-small cell lung tumors. Whole-study results and caveats: Multiple tumor sites within a patient showed recurrence of identical dominant CDR3 beta clonotypes; site-unique high-frequency clones were present as well.

Multiplex PCR (32 V and 13 J primers) was used to amplify the TCR beta CDR3. TCRdb re-derived calls from the multiplex PCR reads in MiXCR, one entry per CDR3 protein. Found here are about 21,000 distinct CDR3 sequences, around 30% of them singletons; the top ten hold roughly 4.4%. This clonotype was seen many times. Its specificity is unknown. With approximately 600 ng used per sample, the template was genomic DNA from bulk tumor. Several widely spaced biopsies per primary tumor were taken during surgery. Surgery that was curative in intent was performed on patients with untreated, newly diagnosed non-small cell lung cancer. The material sequenced was lung tumor tissue. The source is a man in his forties with non-small cell lung cancer.

The CDR3 DNA reads as TGTGCCACCAGTGAAACAGGGGCGCGAAACACTGAAGCTTTCTTT. It translates to CATSETGARNTEAFF. J is TRBJ1-1 and V is TRBV24-1; 7 bases are a match to TRBD1. With V trimmed by 4 bases and J by 2 bases, 6 bases remained unmatched. Germline V gene data show CDR1 as KGHDR and CDR2 as SFDVKD. The CDR3 consists of 15 residues.